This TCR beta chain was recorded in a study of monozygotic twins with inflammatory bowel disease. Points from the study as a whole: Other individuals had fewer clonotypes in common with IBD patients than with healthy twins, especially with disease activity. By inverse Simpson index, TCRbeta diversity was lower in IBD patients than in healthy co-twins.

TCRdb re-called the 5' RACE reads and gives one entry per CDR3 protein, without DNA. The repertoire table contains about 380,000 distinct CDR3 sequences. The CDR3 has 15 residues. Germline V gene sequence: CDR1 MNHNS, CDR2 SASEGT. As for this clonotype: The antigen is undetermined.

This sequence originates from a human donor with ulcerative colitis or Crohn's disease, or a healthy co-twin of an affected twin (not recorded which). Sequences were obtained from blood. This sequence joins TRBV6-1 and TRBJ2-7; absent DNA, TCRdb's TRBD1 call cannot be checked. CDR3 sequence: CASHKREPRGYEQYF.